This T cell receptor (beta chain) stems from a study of blood T cell repertoires in COVID-19. Germline V gives CDR1 MGHRA, CDR2 YSYEKL. V lost 3 bases to trimming and J lost 5 bases; unmatched junction nucleotides: 8. The CDR3 loop spans 16 amino acids. Repertoires were generated with immunoSEQ multiplex PCR, while TCRdb's copy carries only in-frame clones and drops some. The table records about 19,000 clones, 88% of them present only once. The sequencing sample was made of peripheral blood. The clonotype comes from a human donor in a cohort sampled during active COVID-19. The chain uses TRBV4-1 and TRBJ2-4; 9 nucleotides line up with TRBD1. CDR3 sequence: CASSQAGQGAENIQYF. CDR3 nucleotide sequence: TGCGCCAGCAGCCAGGCGGGACAGGGCGCGGAAAACATTCAGTACTTC.